Listed below are T cell receptor beta chains from one sample, sequenced in a study of regulatory T cells in long-lasting Graves disease. TCRdb reprocessed the multiplex PCR reads via MiXCR and lists one record per CDR3 protein. The top ten clones hold 7.8% of a sample with 450,000 or so distinct CDR3 sequences, 20% of them seen once. Sample: peripheral blood mononuclear cells (PBMCs), taken when the disease was refractory, from a patient treated with antithyroid drugs. These receptors were obtained from a female donor with Graves disease. CDR3s leave out the opening cysteine and the closing phenylalanine or tryptophan.

v_gene	len	j_gene	CDR3aa
TRBV7-9	13	TRBJ2-7	ASSLVAGAFYEQY
TRBV11-2	17	TRBJ2-1	ASSLDSAVYSSSYNEQF
TRBV10-3	11	TRBJ2-2	AIMQGVAGELF
TRBV7-8	15	TRBJ2-5	ASSLRAALAGEETQY
TRBV5-5	12	TRBJ1-1	ASSLGTGIPEAF
TRBV29-1	11	TRBJ2-7	SATPQGDYEQY
TRBV28	12	TRBJ1-1	ASSVRPMNTEAF
TRBV7-2	11	TRBJ1-5	ASSPTWDSPQH
TRBV6-5	11	TRBJ1-2	ASSSFQNYGYT
TRBV4-2	13	TRBJ2-7	ASSQVGQLVHEQY
TRBV27	13	TRBJ2-1	ASNFGTSDYNEQF
TRBV7-9	11	TRBJ2-2	ASSFWGTGELF
TRBV28	13	TRBJ2-2	ASSRGTGGFGELF
TRBV29-1	10	TRBJ1-4	SVAHPNETLF
TRBV30	14	TRBJ2-1	AWSVGLKEWDNEQF
TRBV11-2	14	TRBJ2-2	ASSLRVGQNTGELF
TRBV15	10	TRBJ1-1	ATAGGDTEAF
TRBV29-1	8	TRBJ2-7	SVAGREQY
TRBV2	12	TRBJ1-5	ASRDRGSNQPQH
TRBV19	13	TRBJ2-7	ASSISGRTPHEQY